Below are 10 T cell receptor beta chains sequenced from a single sample in a study of molecular identifiers for immune sequencing clone quantification. TCRdb passed the PCR reads through MiXCR, listing each CDR3 protein once. Of about 640,000 distinct CDR3 sequences in the sample, 20% are singletons; the top ten hold under 0.95%. The sequencing input was naive CD8+ T cells from blood, with Jurkat cell RNA spiked in. Subset of the sample: FACS-sorted CD8+CD4-CCR7+CD45RA+ naive T cells. These receptors were taken from a human donor in good health. Some libraries in this study had Jurkat cell RNA spiked in.

The sample holds a few counts of this clonotype. This rearrangement joins TRBV4-1 to TRBJ1-5, with D maybe TRBD1 (6 bases). V lost 3 bases and J 5 bases, leaving 8 bases between the germline ends. Germline CDR1 and CDR2: MGHRA and YSYEKL. This CDR3 is built from 13 residues. The CDR3 protein is CASSQGADQPQHF. The CDR3 bases are TGCGCCAGCAGCCAGGGGGCAGATCAGCCCCAGCATTTT.

The sample holds many counts of this clonotype. The chain links TRBV6-2 or TRBV6-3 to TRBJ2-7; D gene uncertain. Germline values: CDR1 MNHEY, CDR2 SVGEGT. V lost 0 bases to trimming and J lost 5 bases, with 8 bases between them. CDR3 length equals 13 residues. Here the CDR3 DNA reads TGTGCCAGCAGTTACTCAGGAAGGAACGAGCAGTACTTC. Its translation is CASSYSGRNEQYF.

This clonotype came up many times. The CDR3 sequence is CASSPLVAEAFF. The CDR3 DNA follows: TGTGCCAGCAGCCCTCTGGTGGCTGAAGCTTTCTTT. The rearrangement uses TRBV12-3 or TRBV12-4 and TRBJ1-1, with D unresolved. V was trimmed by 6 bases and J by 6 bases, leaving 11 bases between them. The CDR3 is 12 amino acids.

The sample holds many counts of this clonotype. V usage is TRBV20-1 and J usage is TRBJ2-3; the D gene is possibly TRBD2 (6 bases). The CDR3 spans 14 residues. V lost 7 bases and J 4 bases, leaving 18 bases between the germline ends. CDR1 DFQATT and CDR2 SNEGSKA come from the germline V gene (reference sequence). The chain's CDR3 is CSDDPRGTSDTQYF. DNA for the CDR3: TGCAGTGATGACCCCCGGGGGACCTCAGATACGCAGTATTTT.

The CDR3 sequence is CASSLAPSGTGGQPQHF. Written as DNA, the CDR3 is TGTGCCAGCAGCTTAGCGCCCAGCGGGACAGGGGGTCAGCCCCAGCATTTT. This chain joins TRBV7-9 and TRBJ1-5; 11 bases match TRBD1. Losses at the gene ends were 0 bases for V and 6 bases for J; bases not matched to a gene: 7. There are 17 residues in the CDR3. Germline assignment: CDR1 SEHNR and CDR2 FQNEAQ (reference sequence).

This clonotype has only a few counts. The chain is built from TRBV10-3 and TRBJ2-7; TRBD2 aligns across 8 bases. V lost 6 bases to trimming and J lost 6 bases; unmatched junction nucleotides: 10. Per the germline V gene, CDR1 is ENHRY and CDR2 is SYGVKD. The CDR3 loop spans 14 amino acids. The CDR3 is CAISPAGALREQYF. The CDR3 region has the DNA TGTGCCATCAGCCCAGCGGGAGCGCTCCGCGAGCAGTACTTC.

The rearrangement joins TRBV20-1 to TRBJ2-1, with 8 bases identical to TRBD1. CDR1 and CDR2 from the germline V gene are DFQATT and SNEGSKA (reference sequence). V shed 3 bases and J 5 bases; nucleotides not matched to a gene: 9. This CDR3 contains 15 residues. Here the CDR3 reads CSASDRRTGNNEQFF. The CDR3 bases are TGCAGTGCTAGCGATCGGCGGACAGGGAACAATGAGCAGTTCTTC.

Many counts were recorded for this clonotype. This sequence joins TRBV29-1 and TRBJ1-2, with unresolved D. The CDR3 loop spans 14 amino acids. Germline CDR1 is SQVTM and CDR2 is ANQGSEA. The ends were cut back, 5 bases at V and 7 bases at J, with 20 bases in the middle. CDR3 bases: TGCAGCGTTACCGACCGCTTACTTGATCTTGGCTACACCTTC. Its translation: CSVTDRLLDLGYTF.

This clonotype came up a few times. V usage is TRBV2 and J usage is TRBJ2-2, with a possible D match to TRBD2 (6 bases). CDR1 and CDR2 (germline): SNHLY, FYNNEI. Between the trimmed V and J ends, which lost 6 bases and 4 bases, there was a span of 15 bases. The CDR3 runs 15 residues. The CDR3 DNA is TGTGCCAGCAGGAGTAGCGGATATTCCACCGGGGAGCTGTTTTTT. It translates to CASRSSGYSTGELFF.

Of note for this clonotype: A clone one base away is much larger, so this may be a read error. This rearrangement joins TRBV19 to TRBJ2-1; D might be TRBD2 (6 bases). Germline loops: CDR1 LNHDA, CDR2 SQIVND (reference sequence). This CDR3 spans 11 amino acids. In DNA, the CDR3 is TGTGCCAGTAGTATGGGGGGTGAGCAGTCCTTC. Its protein product is CASSMGGEQSF.